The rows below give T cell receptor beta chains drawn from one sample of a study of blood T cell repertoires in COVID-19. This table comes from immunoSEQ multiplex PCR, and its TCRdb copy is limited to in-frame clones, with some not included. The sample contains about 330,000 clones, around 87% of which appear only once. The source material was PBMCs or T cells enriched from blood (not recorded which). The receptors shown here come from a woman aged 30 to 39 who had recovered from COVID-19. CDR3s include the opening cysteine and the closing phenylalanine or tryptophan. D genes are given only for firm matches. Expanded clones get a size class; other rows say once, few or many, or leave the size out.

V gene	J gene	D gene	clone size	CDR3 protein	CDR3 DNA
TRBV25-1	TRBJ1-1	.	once	CASSELGVTEAFF	TGTGCCAGCAGTGAACTAGGGGTTACTGAAGCTTTCTTT
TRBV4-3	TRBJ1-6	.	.	CASSSAGTTSPLHF	TGCGCCAGCAGCTCGGCCGGGACTACATCACCCCTCCACTTT
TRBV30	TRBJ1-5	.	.	CAWSGRGLSNQPQHF	TGTGCCTGGAGTGGGAGAGGGCTTAGCAATCAGCCCCAGCATTTT
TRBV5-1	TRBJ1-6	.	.	CASSLGRNNLDNSPLHF	TGCGCCAGCAGCTTGGGCAGGAATAACTTGGATAATTCACCCCTCCACTTT
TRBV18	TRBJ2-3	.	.	CASSPLAGTDTQYF	TGTGCCAGCTCACCACTAGCAGGCACAGATACGCAGTATTTT
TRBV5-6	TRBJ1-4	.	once	CASSLSRGEKLFF	TGTGCCAGCAGCTTGTCCCGGGGAGAAAAACTGTTTTTT
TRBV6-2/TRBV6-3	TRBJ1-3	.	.	CASSYSAVSGNTIYF	TGTGCCAGCAGTTACTCCGCGGTCTCTGGAAACACCATATATTTT
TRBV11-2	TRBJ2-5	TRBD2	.	CASSITSEPGTQYF	TGTGCCAGCAGCATTACTAGCGAGCCAGGGACCCAGTACTTC
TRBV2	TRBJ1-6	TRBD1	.	CASSEAADRGPNSPLHF	TGTGCCAGCAGTGAAGCGGCGGACAGGGGCCCTAATTCACCCCTCCACTTT
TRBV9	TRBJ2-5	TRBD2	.	CASSVDLAGGFQETQYF	TGTGCCAGCAGCGTAGATCTAGCGGGGGGGTTCCAAGAGACCCAGTACTTC
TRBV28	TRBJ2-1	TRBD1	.	CASSPSIGTEVEFFYNEQFF	TGTGCCAGCAGTCCCTCAATTGGGACAGAGGTGGAGTTCTTCTACAATGAGCAGTTCTTC
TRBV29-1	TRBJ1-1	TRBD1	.	CSVGQGLGTEAFF	TGCAGCGTTGGACAGGGTTTGGGCACTGAAGCTTTCTTT
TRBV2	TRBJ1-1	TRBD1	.	CASRDNHRGPTEAFF	TGTGCCAGCAGGGATAATCACAGGGGGCCCACTGAAGCTTTCTTT
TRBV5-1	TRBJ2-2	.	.	CASSPSFRGIAGELFF	TGCGCCAGCAGCCCATCGTTCAGGGGTATCGCCGGGGAGCTGTTTTTT
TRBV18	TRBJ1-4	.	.	CASSRLGSLNEKLFF	TGTGCCAGCTCCCGCCTGGGGAGCCTTAATGAAAAACTGTTTTTT
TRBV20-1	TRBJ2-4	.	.	CSARYRAIQYF	TGCAGTGCTAGATACAGGGCCATTCAGTACTTC
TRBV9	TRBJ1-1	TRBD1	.	CASSSSLGTGVMNTEAFF	TGTGCCAGCAGCTCGAGCTTGGGGACAGGTGTAATGAACACTGAAGCTTTCTTT
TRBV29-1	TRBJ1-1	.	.	CSAAEGTNTEAFF	TGCAGCGCTGCGGAGGGGACGAACACTGAAGCTTTCTTT
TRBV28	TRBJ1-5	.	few	CASSRDIVYQPQHF	TGTGCCAGCTCTCGGGACATAGTTTATCAGCCCCAGCATTTT
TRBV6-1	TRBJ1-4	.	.	CASSEWGGPEKLFF	TGTGCCAGCAGTGAATGGGGAGGGCCTGAAAAACTGTTTTTT
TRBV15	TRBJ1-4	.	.	CATSRASRQYNEKLFF	TGTGCCACCAGCAGGGCGAGCCGACAGTATAATGAAAAACTGTTTTTT
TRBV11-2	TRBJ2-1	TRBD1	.	CASSLVSGTGYYNEQFF	TGTGCCAGCAGCTTAGTTTCCGGGACAGGGTACTACAATGAGCAGTTCTTC
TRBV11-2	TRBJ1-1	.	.	CASWGSRLNTEAFF	TGTGCCAGCTGGGGCAGTAGATTGAACACTGAAGCTTTCTTT
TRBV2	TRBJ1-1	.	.	CASSEAREEAFF	TGTGCCAGCAGTGAAGCGCGGGAAGAAGCTTTCTTT
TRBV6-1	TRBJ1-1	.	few	CASSERGLNTEAFF	TGTGCCAGCAGTGAAAGGGGCCTGAACACTGAAGCTTTCTTT
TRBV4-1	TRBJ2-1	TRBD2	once	CASSVQSGLAGNNEQFF	TGCGCCAGCTCCGTTCAATCCGGACTAGCGGGGAACAATGAGCAGTTCTTC
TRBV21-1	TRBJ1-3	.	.	CARNRGGNTIYF	TGTGCCAGGAACAGGGGTGGAAACACCATATATTTT
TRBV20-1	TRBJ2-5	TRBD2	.	CSRGDQETQYF	TGCAGTCGGGGGGACCAAGAGACCCAGTACTTC
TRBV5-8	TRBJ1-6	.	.	CASSLGRGLHF	TGTGCCAGCAGCTTGGGGCGGGGGCTCCACTTT
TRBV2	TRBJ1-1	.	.	CASSEEGRTEAFF	TGTGCCAGCAGTGAAGAGGGGCGTACTGAAGCTTTCTTT
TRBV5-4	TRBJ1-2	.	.	CASSAGQTNSAYGYTF	TGTGCCAGCAGCGCCGGACAGACGAACTCAGCCTATGGCTACACCTTC
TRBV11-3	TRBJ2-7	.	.	CASSFGGAAYEQYF	TGTGCCAGCAGCTTTGGAGGGGCAGCCTACGAGCAGTACTTC
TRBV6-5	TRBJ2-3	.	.	CASSYRGEQYF	TGTGCCAGCAGTTACAGGGGTGAGCAGTATTTT
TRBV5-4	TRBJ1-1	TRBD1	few	CASSATGDGTEAFF	TGTGCCAGCAGCGCGACAGGGGACGGCACTGAAGCTTTCTTT
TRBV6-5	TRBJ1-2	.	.	CASSYSIRAGSYGYTF	TGTGCCAGCAGTTACTCGATCAGGGCAGGGTCCTATGGCTACACCTTC
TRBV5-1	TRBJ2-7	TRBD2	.	CASSAGGGEQYF	TGCGCCAGCAGCGCCGGCGGGGGCGAGCAGTACTTC
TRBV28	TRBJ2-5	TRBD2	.	CASSFTRGGETQYF	TGTGCCAGCAGTTTTACGCGGGGGGGTGAGACCCAGTACTTC
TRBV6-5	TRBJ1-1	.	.	CASSRSQGSNTEAFF	TGTGCCAGCAGCCGCTCACAGGGATCCAACACTGAAGCTTTCTTT
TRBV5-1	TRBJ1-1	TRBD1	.	CASSLGQAVSTEAFF	TGCGCCAGCAGCCTCGGACAGGCCGTTAGCACTGAAGCTTTCTTT
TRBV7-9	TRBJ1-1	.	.	CASRFSGGPTEAFF	TGTGCCAGCAGGTTTTCCGGGGGTCCCACTGAAGCTTTCTTT
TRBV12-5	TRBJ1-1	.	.	CASTWLNTEAFF	TGTGCTAGTACATGGTTGAACACTGAAGCTTTCTTT
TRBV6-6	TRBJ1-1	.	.	CASSPDGVSGTKSF	TGTGCCAGCAGCCCAGACGGGGTTTCGGGAACTAAATCTTTT
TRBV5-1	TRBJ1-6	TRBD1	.	CASRPGGGNNSPLHF	TGCGCCAGCAGACCAGGGGGCGGCAATAATTCACCCCTCCACTTT
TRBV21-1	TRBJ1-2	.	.	CAGAPGFGYTF	TGTGCCGGAGCACCAGGGTTCGGCTACACCTTC
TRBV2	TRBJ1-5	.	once	CASSPIDSDQPQHF	TGTGCCAGCAGTCCCATTGACAGCGATCAGCCCCAGCATTTT
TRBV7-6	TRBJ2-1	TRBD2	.	CASSLAGLAGGNEQFF	TGTGCCAGCAGCTTAGCGGGCCTAGCGGGGGGGAATGAGCAGTTCTTC
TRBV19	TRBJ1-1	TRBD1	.	CASIGRQGHQAFF	TGTGCCAGTATCGGGCGACAGGGACATCAAGCTTTCTTT
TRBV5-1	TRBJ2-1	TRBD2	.	CASSLGLADYNEQFF	TGCGCCAGCAGCTTGGGACTAGCGGACTACAATGAGCAGTTCTTC
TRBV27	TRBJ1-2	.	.	CASSYTANYGYTF	TGTGCCAGCAGTTACACCGCTAACTATGGCTACACCTTC
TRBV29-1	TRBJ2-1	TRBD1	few	CSVERGQGALSYNEQFF	TGCAGCGTTGAAAGGGGACAGGGGGCTTTGTCCTACAATGAGCAGTTCTTC
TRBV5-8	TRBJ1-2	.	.	CASSFGSGTLSTF	.
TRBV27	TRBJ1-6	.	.	CASSLTSPGSPLHF	TGTGCCAGCAGTTTGACCTCTCCAGGTTCACCCCTCCACTTT
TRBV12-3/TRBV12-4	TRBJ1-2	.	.	CASSLSGSGYTF	TGTGCCAGCAGTTTATCGGGGAGTGGCTACACCTTC
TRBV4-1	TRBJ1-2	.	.	CASSPSFVRTNYGYTF	TGCGCCAGCAGCCCGTCGTTTGTCAGGACTAACTATGGCTACACCTTC
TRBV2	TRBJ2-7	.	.	CASRGARSSSYEQYF	TGTGCCAGCAGGGGGGCTCGGTCAAGCTCCTACGAGCAGTACTTC